This TCR beta chain was recovered during a study of T cell responses to AZD1222 COVID-19 vaccine. Study-wide context: The study pooled second doses at about 4 or about 12 weeks.

Findings and caveats of the study: Researchers took repertoire samples only after the peak T cell response had come. In a largely white British group with more females than males, clonal diversity was possibly underestimated. Spike-wide vaccine-associated CD4 TCRs dominated at 160-218 and 743-854.

Trimming removed 2 bases at V and 9 bases at J, with 7 bases between. The CDR3 has 11 residues. A note on this clone: Its target is unknown.

TCRdb keeps only in-frame clones here, not all; method: immunoSEQ multiplex PCR. The repertoire has some 180,000 clones, about nine tenths of them found once; the top ten carry under 6.5%. The sample in question was peripheral blood, obtained on day 0 of AZD1222 vaccination. This TCR came from an adult in good health. This chain links TRBV12-3 or TRBV12-4 with TRBJ2-5; TRBD2 might be the D (6 bases). The CDR3: CASSLTGAQYF. CDR3 DNA sequence: TGTGCCAGCAGTTTAACGGGGGCCCAGTACTTC.